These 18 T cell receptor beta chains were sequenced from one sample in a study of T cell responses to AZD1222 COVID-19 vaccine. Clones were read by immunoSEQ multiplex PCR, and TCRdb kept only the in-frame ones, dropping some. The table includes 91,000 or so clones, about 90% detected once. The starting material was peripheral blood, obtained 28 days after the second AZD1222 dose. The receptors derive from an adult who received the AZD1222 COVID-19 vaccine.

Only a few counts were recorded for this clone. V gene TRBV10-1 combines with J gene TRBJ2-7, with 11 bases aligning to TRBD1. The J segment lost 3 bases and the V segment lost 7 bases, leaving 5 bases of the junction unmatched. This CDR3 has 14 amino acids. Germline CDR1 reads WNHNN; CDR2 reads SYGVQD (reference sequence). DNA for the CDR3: TGCGCCAGCAAAGGACAGGGGGCTGTCTACGAGCAGTACTTC. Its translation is CASKGQGAVYEQYF.

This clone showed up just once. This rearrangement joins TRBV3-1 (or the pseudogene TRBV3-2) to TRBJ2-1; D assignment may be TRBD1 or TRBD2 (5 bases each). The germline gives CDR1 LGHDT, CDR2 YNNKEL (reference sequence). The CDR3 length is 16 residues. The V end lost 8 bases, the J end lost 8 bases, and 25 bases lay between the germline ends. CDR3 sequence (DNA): TGTGCCAGCGCCCATTATCGGGGCCCCTCTATGCATGAGCAGTTCTTC. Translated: CASAHYRGPSMHEQFF.

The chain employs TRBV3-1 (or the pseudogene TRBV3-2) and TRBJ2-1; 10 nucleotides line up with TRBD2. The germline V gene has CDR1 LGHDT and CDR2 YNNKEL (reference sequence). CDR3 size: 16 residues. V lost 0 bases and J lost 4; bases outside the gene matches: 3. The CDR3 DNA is TGTGCCAGCAGCCAAGAACTAGCGGGGTCTTACAATGAGCAGTTCTTC. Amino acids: CASSQELAGSYNEQFF.

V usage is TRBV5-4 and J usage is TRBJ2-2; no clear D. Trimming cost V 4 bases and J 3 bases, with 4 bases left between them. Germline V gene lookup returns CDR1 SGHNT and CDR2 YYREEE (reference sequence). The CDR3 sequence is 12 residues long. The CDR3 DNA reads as TGTGCCAGCAGCGGGGACACCGGGGAGCTGTTTTTT. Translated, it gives CASSGDTGELFF.

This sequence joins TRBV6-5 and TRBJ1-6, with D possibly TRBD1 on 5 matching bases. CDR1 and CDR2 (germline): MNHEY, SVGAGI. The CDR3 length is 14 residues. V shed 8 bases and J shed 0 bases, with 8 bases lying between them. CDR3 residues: CASGTRSYNSPLHF. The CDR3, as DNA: TGTGCCAGCGGGACCCGCTCCTATAATTCACCCCTCCACTTT.

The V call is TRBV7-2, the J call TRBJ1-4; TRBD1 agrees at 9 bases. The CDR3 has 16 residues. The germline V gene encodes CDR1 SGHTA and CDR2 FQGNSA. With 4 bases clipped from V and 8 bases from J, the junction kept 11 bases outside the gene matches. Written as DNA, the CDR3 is TGTGCCAGCAGCTCAACAGGGGGCGCGGGGATAGAAAAACTGTTTTTT. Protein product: CASSSTGGAGIEKLFF.

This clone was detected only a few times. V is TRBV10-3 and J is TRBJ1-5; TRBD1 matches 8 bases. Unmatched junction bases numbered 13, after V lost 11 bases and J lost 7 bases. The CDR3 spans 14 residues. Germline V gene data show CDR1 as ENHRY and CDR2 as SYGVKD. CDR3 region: CASQRGQGEQPQHF. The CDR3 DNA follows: TGTGCCTCCCAGCGAGGACAGGGAGAACAGCCCCAGCATTTT.

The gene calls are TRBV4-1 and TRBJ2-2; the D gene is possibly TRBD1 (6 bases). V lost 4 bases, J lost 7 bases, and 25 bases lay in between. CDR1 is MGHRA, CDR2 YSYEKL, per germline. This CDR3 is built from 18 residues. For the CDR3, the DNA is TGCGCCAGCAGCCCCAAGGGGAAGGGGACATTCAATTACGGGGAGCTGTTTTTT. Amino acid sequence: CASSPKGKGTFNYGELFF.

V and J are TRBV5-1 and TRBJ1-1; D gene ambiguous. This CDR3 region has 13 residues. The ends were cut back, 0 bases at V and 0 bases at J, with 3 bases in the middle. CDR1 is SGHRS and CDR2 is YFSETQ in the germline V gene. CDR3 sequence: CASSLVMNTEAFF. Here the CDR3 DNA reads TGCGCCAGCAGCTTGGTGATGAACACTGAAGCTTTCTTT.

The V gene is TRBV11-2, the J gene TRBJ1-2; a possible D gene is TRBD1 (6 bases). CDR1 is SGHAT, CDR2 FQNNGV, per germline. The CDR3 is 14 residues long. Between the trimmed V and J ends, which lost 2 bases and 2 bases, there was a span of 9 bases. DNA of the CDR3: TGTGCCAGCAGCTTAACGGGGGCCAACTATGGCTACACCTTC. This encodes CASSLTGANYGYTF.

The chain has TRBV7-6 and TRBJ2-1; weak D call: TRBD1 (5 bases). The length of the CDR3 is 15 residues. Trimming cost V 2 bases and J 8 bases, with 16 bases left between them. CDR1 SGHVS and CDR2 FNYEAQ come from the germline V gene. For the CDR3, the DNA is TGTGCCAGCAGCTTATTAGGGCAGGGTCCCTATGAGCAGTTCTTC. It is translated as CASSLLGQGPYEQFF.

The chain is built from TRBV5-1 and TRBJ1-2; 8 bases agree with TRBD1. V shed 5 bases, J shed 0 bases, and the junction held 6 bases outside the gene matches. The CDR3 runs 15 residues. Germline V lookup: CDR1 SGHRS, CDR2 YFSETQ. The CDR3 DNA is TGCGCCAGCAGGCCTACAGGGGGATCTAACTATGGCTACACCTTC. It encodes CASRPTGGSNYGYTF.

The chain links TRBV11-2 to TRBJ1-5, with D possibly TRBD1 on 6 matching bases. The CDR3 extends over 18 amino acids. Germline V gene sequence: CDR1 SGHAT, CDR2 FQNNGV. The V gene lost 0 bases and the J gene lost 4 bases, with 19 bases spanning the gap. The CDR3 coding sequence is TGTGCCAGCAGCTTAGATCCCACAGGTCGAGGGGGAAATCAGCCCCAGCATTTT. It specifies CASSLDPTGRGGNQPQHF. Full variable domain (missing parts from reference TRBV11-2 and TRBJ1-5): EAGVAQSPRYKIIEKRQSVAFWCNPISGHATLYWYQQILGQGPKLLIQFQNNGVVDDSQLPKDRFSAERLKGVDSTLKIQPAKLEDSAVYLCASSLDPTGRGGNQPQHFGDGTRLSIL.

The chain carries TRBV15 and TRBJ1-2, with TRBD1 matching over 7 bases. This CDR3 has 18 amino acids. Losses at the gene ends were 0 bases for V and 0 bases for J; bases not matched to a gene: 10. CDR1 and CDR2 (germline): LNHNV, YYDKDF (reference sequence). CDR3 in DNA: TGTGCCACCAGCAGAGATGCCGGGACAGACCCCGCTAACTATGGCTACACCTTC. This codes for CATSRDAGTDPANYGYTF.

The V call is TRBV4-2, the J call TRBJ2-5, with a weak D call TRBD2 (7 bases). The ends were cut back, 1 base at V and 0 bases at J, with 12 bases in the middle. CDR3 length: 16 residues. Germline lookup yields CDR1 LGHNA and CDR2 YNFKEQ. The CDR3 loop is CASSQVGGAYQETQYF. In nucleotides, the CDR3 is TGTGCCAGCAGCCAAGTAGGGGGGGCGTACCAAGAGACCCAGTACTTC.

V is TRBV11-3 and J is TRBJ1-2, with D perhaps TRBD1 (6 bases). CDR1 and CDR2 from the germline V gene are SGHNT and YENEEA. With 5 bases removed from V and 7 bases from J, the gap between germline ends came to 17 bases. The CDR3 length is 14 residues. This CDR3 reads CASSPSPTGFGYTF. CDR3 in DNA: TGTGCCAGCAGCCCGTCCCCCACAGGGTTTGGCTACACCTTC.

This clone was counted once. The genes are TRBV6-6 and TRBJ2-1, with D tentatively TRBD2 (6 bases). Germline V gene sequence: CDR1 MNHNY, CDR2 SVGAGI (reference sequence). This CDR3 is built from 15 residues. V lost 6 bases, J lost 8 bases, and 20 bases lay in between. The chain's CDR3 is CASSSPRTTGDEQFF. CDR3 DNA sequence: TGTGCCAGCAGCTCTCCCCGGACTACCGGGGATGAGCAGTTCTTC.

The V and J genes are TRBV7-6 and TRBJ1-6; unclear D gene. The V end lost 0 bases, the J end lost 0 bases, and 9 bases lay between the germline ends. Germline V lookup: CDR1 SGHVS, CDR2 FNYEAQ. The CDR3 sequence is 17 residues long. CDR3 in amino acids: CASSLAALTSYNSPLHF. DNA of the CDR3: TGTGCCAGCAGCTTAGCAGCTCTCACCTCCTATAATTCACCCCTCCACTTT.